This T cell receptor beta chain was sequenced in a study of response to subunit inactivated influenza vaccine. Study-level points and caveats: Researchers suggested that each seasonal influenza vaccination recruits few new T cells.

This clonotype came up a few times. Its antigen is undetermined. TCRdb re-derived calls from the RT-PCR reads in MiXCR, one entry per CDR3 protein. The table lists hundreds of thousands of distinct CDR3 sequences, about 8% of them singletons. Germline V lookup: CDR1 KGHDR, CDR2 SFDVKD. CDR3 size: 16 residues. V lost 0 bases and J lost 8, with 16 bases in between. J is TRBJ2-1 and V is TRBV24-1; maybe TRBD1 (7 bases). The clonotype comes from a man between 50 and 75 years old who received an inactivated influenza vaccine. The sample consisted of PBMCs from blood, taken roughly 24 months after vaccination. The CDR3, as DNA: TGTGCCACCAGTGATTTGCGGGCGGGACAGTCGGATGAGCAGTTCTTC. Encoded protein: CATSDLRAGQSDEQFF.